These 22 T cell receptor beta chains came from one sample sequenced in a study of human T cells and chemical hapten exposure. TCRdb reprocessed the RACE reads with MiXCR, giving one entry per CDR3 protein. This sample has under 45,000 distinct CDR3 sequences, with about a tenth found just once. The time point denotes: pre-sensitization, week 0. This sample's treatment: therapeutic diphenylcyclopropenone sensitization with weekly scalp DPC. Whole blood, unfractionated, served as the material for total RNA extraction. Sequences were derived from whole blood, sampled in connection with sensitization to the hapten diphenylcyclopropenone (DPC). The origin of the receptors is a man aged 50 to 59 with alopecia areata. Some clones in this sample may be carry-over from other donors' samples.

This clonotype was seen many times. The CDR3 loop is CASSFNEKLFF. CDR3 bases: TGTGCCAGCAGCTTTAATGAAAAACTGTTTTTT. The chain has TRBV7-8 and TRBJ1-4; D is ambiguous. The CDR3 sequence is 11 residues long. The V end lost 3 bases, the J end lost 4 bases, and 0 bases lay between the germline ends. From germline, CDR1 is SGHVS and CDR2 FQNEAQ. The whole variable domain, remainder taken from reference TRBV7-8 and TRBJ1-4, is GAGVSQSPRYKVAKRGQDVALRCDPISGHVSLFWYQQALGQGPEFLTYFQNEAQLDKSGLPSDRFFAERPEGSVSTLKIQRTQQEDSAVYLCASSFNEKLFFGSGTQLSVL.

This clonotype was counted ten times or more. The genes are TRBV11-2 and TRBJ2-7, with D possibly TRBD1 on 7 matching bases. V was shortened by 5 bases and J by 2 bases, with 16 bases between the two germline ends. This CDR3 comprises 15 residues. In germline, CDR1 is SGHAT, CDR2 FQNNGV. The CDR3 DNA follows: TGTGCCAGCAGCCCGGCAGGGGGGACCCCCTACGAGCAGTACTTC. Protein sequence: CASSPAGGTPYEQYF.

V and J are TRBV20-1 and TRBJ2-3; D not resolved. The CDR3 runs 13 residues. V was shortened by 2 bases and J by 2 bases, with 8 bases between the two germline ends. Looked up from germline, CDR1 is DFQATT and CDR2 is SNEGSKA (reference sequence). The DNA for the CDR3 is TGCAGTGCTAGAAGAACTAACACAGATACGCAGTATTTT. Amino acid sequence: CSARRTNTDTQYF.

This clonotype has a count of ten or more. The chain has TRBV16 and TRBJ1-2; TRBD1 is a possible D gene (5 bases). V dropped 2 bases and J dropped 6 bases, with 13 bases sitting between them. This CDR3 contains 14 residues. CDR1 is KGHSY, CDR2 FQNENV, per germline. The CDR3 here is CASSQNFQGDGYTF. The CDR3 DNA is TGTGCCAGCAGCCAAAATTTTCAGGGCGATGGCTACACCTTC.

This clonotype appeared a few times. The CDR3 protein is CASSKDPGTETQYF. In DNA, the CDR3 is TGTGCCAGCAGCAAGGACCCGGGGACAGAGACCCAGTACTTC. The genes are TRBV11-2 and TRBJ2-5; TRBD1 or TRBD2 may be the D gene (5 bases each). CDR1 and CDR2 from the germline V gene are SGHAT and FQNNGV. V was pared by 5 bases and J by 4 bases, with 14 bases between. This CDR3 has 14 residues.

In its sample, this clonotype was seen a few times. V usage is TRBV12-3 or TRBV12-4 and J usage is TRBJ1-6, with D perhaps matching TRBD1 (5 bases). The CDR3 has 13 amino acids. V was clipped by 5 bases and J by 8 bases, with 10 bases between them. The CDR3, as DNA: TGTGCCAGCAGTCCGATACAGGATTCACCCCTCCACTTT. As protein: CASSPIQDSPLHF.

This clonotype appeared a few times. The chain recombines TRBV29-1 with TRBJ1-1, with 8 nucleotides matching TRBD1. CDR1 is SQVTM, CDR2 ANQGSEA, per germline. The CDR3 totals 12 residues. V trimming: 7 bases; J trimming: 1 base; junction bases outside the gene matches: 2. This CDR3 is CSAGQGNTEAFF. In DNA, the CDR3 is TGCAGCGCCGGACAGGGGAACACTGAAGCTTTCTTT.

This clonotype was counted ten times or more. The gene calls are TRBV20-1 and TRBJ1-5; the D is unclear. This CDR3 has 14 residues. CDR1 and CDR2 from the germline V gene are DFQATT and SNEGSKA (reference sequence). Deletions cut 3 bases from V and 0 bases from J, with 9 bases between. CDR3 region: CSARGTYSNQPQHF. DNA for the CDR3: TGCAGTGCTAGGGGCACGTATAGCAATCAGCCCCAGCATTTT.

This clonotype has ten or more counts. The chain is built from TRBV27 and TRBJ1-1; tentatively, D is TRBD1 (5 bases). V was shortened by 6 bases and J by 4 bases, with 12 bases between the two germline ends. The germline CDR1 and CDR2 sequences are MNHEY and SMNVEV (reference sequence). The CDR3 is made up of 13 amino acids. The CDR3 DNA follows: TGTGCCAGCAGACCCCAGGGTAGCACTGAAGCTTTCTTT. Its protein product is CASRPQGSTEAFF.

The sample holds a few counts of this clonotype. CDR3 nucleotides: TGCAGCCAGGCAGTTATCAGCACAGATACGCAGTATTTT. Protein sequence: CSQAVISTDTQYF. V gene TRBV29-1 combines with J gene TRBJ2-3; D remains unclear. Germline CDR1 SQVTM, CDR2 ANQGSEA. With 8 bases removed from V and 0 bases from J, the gap between germline ends came to 12 bases. There are 13 residues in the CDR3.

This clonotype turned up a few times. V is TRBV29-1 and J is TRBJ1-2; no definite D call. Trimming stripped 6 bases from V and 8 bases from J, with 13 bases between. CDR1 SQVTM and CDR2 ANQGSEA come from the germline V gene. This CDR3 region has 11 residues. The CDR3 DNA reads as TGCAGCGTCTACTCTGGGAGCGGCTACACCTTC. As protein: CSVYSGSGYTF.

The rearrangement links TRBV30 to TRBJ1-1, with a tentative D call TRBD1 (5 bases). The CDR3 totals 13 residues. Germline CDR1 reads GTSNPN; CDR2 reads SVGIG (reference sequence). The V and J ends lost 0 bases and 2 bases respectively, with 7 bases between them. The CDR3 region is CAWSVRGNTEAFF. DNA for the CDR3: TGTGCCTGGAGTGTAAGGGGAAACACTGAAGCTTTCTTT.

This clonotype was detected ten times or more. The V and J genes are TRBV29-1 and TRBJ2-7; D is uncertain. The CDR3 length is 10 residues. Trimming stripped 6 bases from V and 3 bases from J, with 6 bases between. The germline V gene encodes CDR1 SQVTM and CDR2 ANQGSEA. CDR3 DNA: TGCAGCGTGCAATTCTACGAGCAGTACTTC. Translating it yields CSVQFYEQYF.

The CDR3 coding sequence is TGTGCCTGGAGGCCTCCAGGTTCGAGAACCGAGCAGTACTTC. It yields the protein CAWRPPGSRTEQYF. The chain combines TRBV30 with TRBJ2-7, with unresolved D. This CDR3 spans 14 amino acids. The V gene's germline CDR1 is GTSNPN and CDR2 SVGIG (reference sequence). The germline V and J ends were trimmed by 3 bases and 6 bases, with 18 bases remaining between them.

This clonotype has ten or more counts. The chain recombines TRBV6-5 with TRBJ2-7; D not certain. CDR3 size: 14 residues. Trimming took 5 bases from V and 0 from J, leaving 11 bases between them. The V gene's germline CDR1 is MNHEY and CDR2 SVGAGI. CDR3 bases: TGTGCCAGCAGTGCCGCCGGGCCCTCCTACGAGCAGTACTTC. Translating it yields CASSAAGPSYEQYF.

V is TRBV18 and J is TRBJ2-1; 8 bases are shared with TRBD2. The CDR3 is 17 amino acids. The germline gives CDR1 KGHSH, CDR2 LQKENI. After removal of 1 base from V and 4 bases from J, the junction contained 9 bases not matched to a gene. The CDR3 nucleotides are TGTGCCAGCTCACCACAAAAGAGCGGGAGACTTTACAATGAGCAGTTCTTC. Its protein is CASSPQKSGRLYNEQFF.

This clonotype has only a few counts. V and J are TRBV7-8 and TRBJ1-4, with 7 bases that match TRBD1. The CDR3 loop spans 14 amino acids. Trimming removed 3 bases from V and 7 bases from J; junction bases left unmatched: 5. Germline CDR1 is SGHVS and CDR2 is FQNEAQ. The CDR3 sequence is CASSFRDSPEKLFF. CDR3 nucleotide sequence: TGTGCCAGCAGCTTCCGGGACAGCCCTGAAAAACTGTTTTTT.

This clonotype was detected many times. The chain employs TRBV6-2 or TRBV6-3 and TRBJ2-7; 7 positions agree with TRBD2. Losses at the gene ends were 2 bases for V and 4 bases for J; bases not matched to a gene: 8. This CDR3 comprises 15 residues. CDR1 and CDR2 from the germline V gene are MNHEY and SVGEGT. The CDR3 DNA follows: TGTGCCAGCAGTTACGGGTCCTCGGGAGGTTACGAGCAGTACTTC. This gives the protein CASSYGSSGGYEQYF.

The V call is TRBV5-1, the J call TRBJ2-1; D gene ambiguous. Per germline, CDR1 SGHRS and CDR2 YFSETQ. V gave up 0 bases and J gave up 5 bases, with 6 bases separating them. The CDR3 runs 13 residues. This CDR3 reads CASSLAGNNEQFF. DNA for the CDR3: TGCGCCAGCAGCTTGGCCGGAAACAATGAGCAGTTCTTC.

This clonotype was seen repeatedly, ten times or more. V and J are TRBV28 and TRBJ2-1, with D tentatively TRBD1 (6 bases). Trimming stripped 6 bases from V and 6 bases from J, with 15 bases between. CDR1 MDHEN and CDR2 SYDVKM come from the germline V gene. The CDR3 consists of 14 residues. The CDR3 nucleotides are TGTGCCAGCAGCCCTTTACAGGGAGCCAATGAGCAGTTCTTC. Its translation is CASSPLQGANEQFF.

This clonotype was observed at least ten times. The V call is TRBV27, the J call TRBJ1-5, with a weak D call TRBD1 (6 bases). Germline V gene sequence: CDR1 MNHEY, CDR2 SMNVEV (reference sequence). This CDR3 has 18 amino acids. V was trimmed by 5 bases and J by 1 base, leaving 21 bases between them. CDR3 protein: CASSPGKTGPISNQPQHF. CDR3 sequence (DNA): TGTGCCAGCAGTCCAGGGAAGACAGGACCCATAAGCAATCAGCCCCAGCATTTT.

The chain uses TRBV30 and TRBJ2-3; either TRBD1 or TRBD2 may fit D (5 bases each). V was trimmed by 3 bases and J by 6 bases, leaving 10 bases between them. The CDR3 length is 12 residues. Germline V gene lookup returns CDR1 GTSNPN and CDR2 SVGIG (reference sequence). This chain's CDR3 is CAWRGVRDTQYF. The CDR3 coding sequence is TGTGCCTGGAGGGGGGTTCGGGATACGCAGTATTTT.